The 18 T cell receptor beta chains below come from one sample, sequenced in a study of T cell responses to AZD1222 COVID-19 vaccine. Sequencing was performed with immunoSEQ multiplex PCR; in TCRdb, only in-frame clones are kept and a portion is missing. Of about 93,000 clones in the sample, roughly 86% are singletons; the top ten hold less than 3.5%. This material consisted of peripheral blood, taken on day 0 of MenACWY control vaccination. The origin of the receptors is an adult in good health.

The chain joins TRBV2 to TRBJ1-1; TRBD1 matches at 11 bases. V gave up 9 bases and J gave up 3 bases; unmatched junction bases: 3. The CDR3 is 13 amino acids. Germline CDR1 SNHLY, CDR2 FYNNEI. The CDR3 reads CASWDRGYTEAFF. Written as DNA, the CDR3 is TGTGCCAGTTGGGACAGGGGGTACACTGAAGCTTTCTTT.

The J gene is TRBJ2-5, the V gene TRBV7-6; D may be TRBD2 (6 bases). The CDR3 spans 16 residues. Germline CDR1 is SGHVS and CDR2 is FNYEAQ. V dropped 5 bases and J dropped 1 base, with 17 bases sitting between them. Here the CDR3 reads CASSPGTRYTQETQYF. The CDR3 nucleotides read TGTGCCAGCAGCCCCGGGACTCGATACACCCAAGAGACCCAGTACTTC.

The rearrangement links TRBV5-1 to TRBJ2-3; a weak D match, TRBD2 (6 bases). The germline V gene has CDR1 SGHRS and CDR2 YFSETQ. Trimming stripped 4 bases from V and 4 bases from J, with 13 bases between. There are 14 residues in the CDR3. The CDR3 loop reads CASSRQTSSDTQYF. Here the CDR3 DNA reads TGCGCCAGCAGCAGACAGACTAGTTCAGATACGCAGTATTTT.

The chain uses TRBV3-1 (or the pseudogene TRBV3-2) and TRBJ2-5, with 10 bases that match TRBD2. This CDR3 region has 16 residues. Germline V CDR1 and CDR2: LGHDT, YNNKEL (reference sequence). The ends lost 6 bases at V and 5 bases at J; junction bases unmatched: 12. In DNA, the CDR3 is TGTGCCAGCAGACGTCCATCTAGCGGGGGCGGCGAGACCCAGTACTTC. This codes for CASRRPSSGGGETQYF.

CDR3 amino acids: CASSQTARANYGYTF. The CDR3 DNA reads TGTGCCAGCAGTCAAACCGCCAGGGCTAACTATGGCTACACCTTC. The rearrangement uses TRBV6-5 and TRBJ1-2; maybe TRBD1 (5 bases). CDR1 and CDR2 from the germline V gene are MNHEY and SVGAGI. V was shortened by 5 bases and J by 0 bases, with 13 bases between the two germline ends. The CDR3 extends over 15 amino acids.

V usage is TRBV10-1 and J usage is TRBJ1-5; D is undetermined. The V end was cut by 9 bases, the J end by 5 bases, with 20 bases between. CDR1 and CDR2 from the germline V gene are WNHNN and SYGVQD (reference sequence). The CDR3 is 15 amino acids. In DNA, the CDR3 is TGCGCCAGACTAGAATACAAAGGAGAGCATCAGCCCCAGCATTTT. The encoded protein is CARLEYKGEHQPQHF.

This rearrangement joins TRBV7-2 to TRBJ2-2; D is uncertain. Germline loops: CDR1 SGHTA, CDR2 FQGNSA. CDR3 size: 12 residues. V shed 5 bases and J shed 4 bases, with 5 bases lying between them. CDR3 in DNA: TGTGCCAGCAGCCCCCGCACCGGGGAGCTGTTTTTT. Protein product: CASSPRTGELFF.

This sequence joins TRBV11-3 and TRBJ2-1, with 12 nucleotides matching TRBD2. This CDR3 has 15 residues. V shed 5 bases, J shed 4 bases, and the junction held 3 bases outside the gene matches. Looked up from germline, CDR1 is SGHNT and CDR2 is YENEEA. The CDR3, as DNA: TGTGCCAGCAGCCCTGGGACTAGCGGGTACAATGAGCAGTTCTTC. It is translated as CASSPGTSGYNEQFF.

V and J are TRBV19 and TRBJ1-4; 8 positions match TRBD1. The V and J ends lost 1 base and 4 bases, in that order; junction bases with no gene match: 11. The CDR3 is made up of 18 amino acids. CDR1 is LNHDA and CDR2 is SQIVND in the germline V gene (reference sequence). In DNA, the CDR3 is TGTGCCAGTAGTATAGTAGGACAGGGCTTCGGAAGTAATGAAAAACTGTTTTTT. It yields the protein CASSIVGQGFGSNEKLFF. Full variable domain (rest looked up from reference TRBV19 and TRBJ1-4): DGGITQSPKYLFRKEGQNVTLSCEQNLNHDAMYWYRQDPGQGLRLIYYSQIVNDFQKGDIAEGYSVSREKKESFPLTVTSAQKNPTAFYLCASSIVGQGFGSNEKLFFGSGTQLSVL.

The chain carries TRBV5-1 and TRBJ2-1, with D tentatively TRBD2 (5 bases). This CDR3 spans 13 amino acids. Trimming removed 1 base from V and 5 bases from J, with 7 bases in between. Germline assignment: CDR1 SGHRS and CDR2 YFSETQ. For the CDR3, the DNA is TGCGCCAGCAGCTTGCTAGCAAACAATGAGCAGTTCTTC. Protein product: CASSLLANNEQFF.

This clone appeared once. The chain employs TRBV4-3 and TRBJ1-1, with D perhaps matching TRBD1 (5 bases). Trimming took off 3 bases at V and 3 bases at J, with 14 bases between the two ends. The CDR3 has 15 residues. Germline CDR1 reads LGHNA; CDR2 reads YSLEER. DNA for the CDR3: TGCGCCAGCAGCCACGGGACTTTTCGGGACACTGAAGCTTTCTTT. The encoded protein is CASSHGTFRDTEAFF.

V gene TRBV14 combines with J gene TRBJ1-4; the match to TRBD1 covers 8 bases. Trimming at V came to 5 bases and at J to 6 bases, leaving 8 bases not matched to a gene. Germline lookup yields CDR1 SGHDN and CDR2 FVKESK. The CDR3 has 15 residues. CDR3 DNA sequence: TGTGCCAGCAGCACCCGACAGGGGTGGGATGAAAAACTGTTTTTT. The encoded protein is CASSTRQGWDEKLFF.

CDR3 region: CASSYGTLGPGQETQYF. CDR3 in DNA: TGTGCCAGCAGTTACGGGACCCTAGGGCCGGGGCAAGAGACCCAGTACTTC. The chain uses TRBV6-2 or TRBV6-3 and TRBJ2-5; perhaps D is TRBD1 or TRBD2 (5 bases each). V lost 2 bases and J 2 bases, leaving 18 bases between the germline ends. Germline V gene sequence: CDR1 MNHEY, CDR2 SVGEGT. This CDR3 is 17 amino acids long.

In this sample, this clone turned up a few times. V is TRBV29-1 and J is TRBJ2-7; 7 nucleotides agree with TRBD1. Germline V gene sequence: CDR1 SQVTM, CDR2 ANQGSEA. V lost 4 bases to trimming and J lost 2 bases; unmatched junction nucleotides: 8. There are 14 residues in the CDR3. The CDR3 nucleotides read TGCAGCGTTGTGGGGCAGGGGGTTCCCTACGAGCAGTACTTC. Translated: CSVVGQGVPYEQYF.

CDR3 amino acids: CASSLGLLNTEAFF. The CDR3 DNA reads TGTGCCAGCAGTTTAGGGCTTTTGAACACTGAAGCTTTCTTT. The rearrangement joins TRBV6-5 to TRBJ1-1; D unresolved. Looked up from germline, CDR1 is MNHEY and CDR2 is SVGAGI. The CDR3 consists of 14 residues. The V gene lost 4 bases and the J gene lost 0 bases, with 9 bases spanning the gap.

The chain joins TRBV7-2 to TRBJ1-4, with D tentatively TRBD1 (6 bases). Germline V CDR1 and CDR2: SGHTA, FQGNSA. The V end was cut by 11 bases, the J end by 3 bases, with 13 bases between. The CDR3 contains 13 residues. The CDR3 protein is CASRGLANEKLFF. CDR3 DNA sequence: TGTGCCTCCCGGGGGCTGGCTAATGAAAAACTGTTTTTT.

V and J are TRBV7-6 and TRBJ2-7; either TRBD1 or TRBD2 may fit D (5 bases each). Germline-derived CDR1 and CDR2 are SGHVS and FNYEAQ. CDR3 size: 15 residues. Trimming removed 3 bases from V and 0 bases from J, with 12 bases in between. CDR3 residues: CASSLVGESSYEQYF. CDR3 sequence (DNA): TGTGCCAGCAGCTTGGTGGGGGAGAGCTCCTACGAGCAGTACTTC.

The V gene is TRBV27, the J gene TRBJ2-6; 13 bases match TRBD2. Losses at the gene ends were 5 bases for V and 2 bases for J; bases not matched to a gene: 6. Germline V gene sequence: CDR1 MNHEY, CDR2 SMNVEV (reference sequence). The CDR3 is 18 residues long. The CDR3 DNA reads TGTGCCAGCAGTACTAGCGGGGGGGCCTCCACTGGGGCCAACGTCCTGACTTTC. Protein: CASSTSGGASTGANVLTF.